The rows below give T cell receptor beta chains drawn from one sample of a study of T cells in Graves' hyperthyroidism and ophthalmopathy. TCRdb reprocessed the multiplex PCR reads with MiXCR, giving one entry per CDR3 protein. The data hold 700,000 to 950,000 distinct CDR3 sequences, with roughly a third observed a single time. The sample comprised blood. The receptor source for this set is a woman between 40 and 50 years old with Graves' hyperthyroidism. The CDR3 runs from the conserved cysteine through the conserved F or W. The D gene is left open where the match is weak. Rows give clone size only sometimes, using once, few, many, or a class for an expanded clone.

clone size | D gene | J gene | V gene | CDR3 protein | CDR3 DNA
NA | NA | TRBJ2-7 | TRBV5-4 | CASSPNGLFPYEQYF | TGTGCCAGCAGCCCGAATGGGCTTTTTCCCTACGAGCAGTACTTC
many | NA | TRBJ1-2 | TRBV2 | CASSEVVGKYGYTF | TGTGCCAGCAGTGAAGTTGTAGGGAAGTATGGCTACACCTTC
few | NA | TRBJ2-5 | TRBV11-1 | CASSLLEDRQETQYF | TGTGCCAGCAGCTTACTAGAGGACCGCCAAGAGACCCAGTACTTC
few | NA | TRBJ2-7 | TRBV19 | CASQTRGSYEQYF | TGTGCCAGTCAAACACGGGGCTCCTACGAGCAGTACTTC
NA | NA | TRBJ1-5 | TRBV6-5 | CASSLQSQETQHF | TGTGCCAGCAGTCTACAGAGCCAAGAGACCCAGCATTTT
many | TRBD1 | TRBJ1-1 | TRBV20-1 | CSASPPSGQALRNTEAFF | TGCAGTGCTAGCCCGCCCTCAGGACAGGCCCTTCGGAACACTGAAGCTTTCTTT
NA | NA | TRBJ1-1 | TRBV7-6 | CASSSREDETEAFF | TGTGCCAGCAGCTCTAGAGAGGATGAAACTGAAGCTTTCTTT
many | NA | TRBJ1-4 | TRBV7-2 | CASSSPGPNEKLFF | TGTGCCAGCAGCTCCCCGGGTCCCAATGAAAAACTGTTTTTT
NA | NA | TRBJ1-5 | TRBV12-3/TRBV12-4 | CASKQTYTGFGQPQHF | TGTGCCAGCAAACAGACTTATACAGGTTTTGGTCAGCCCCAGCATTTT
many | NA | TRBJ1-2 | TRBV25-1 | CASSDPGRSYTF | TGTGCCAGCAGTGATCCAGGGAGAAGCTACACCTTC
NA | NA | TRBJ1-1 | TRBV5-1 | CASSQGTYLNTEAFF | TGCGCCAGCAGCCAAGGGACGTACCTGAACACTGAAGCTTTCTTT
many | TRBD2 | TRBJ2-7 | TRBV10-1 | CASTPGRGYEQYF | TGCGCCAGCACCCCAGGGAGGGGATACGAGCAGTACTTC
NA | TRBD2 | TRBJ2-7 | TRBV5-1 | CASSSPTGTSPGEQYF | TGCGCCAGCAGCTCGCCAACTGGGACTAGTCCGGGCGAGCAGTACTTC
NA | NA | TRBJ2-7 | TRBV7-8 | CASSLVGPSAEQYF | TGTGCCAGCAGCTTAGTTGGACCTTCTGCCGAGCAGTACTTC
NA | NA | TRBJ1-1 | TRBV2 | CASNPQGGNTEAFF | TGTGCCAGCAACCCCCAGGGAGGTAACACTGAAGCTTTCTTT
many | NA | TRBJ1-2 | TRBV19 | CASSGQRYGYTF | TGTGCCAGCTCTGGACAGAGATATGGCTACACCTTC
many | TRBD2 | TRBJ2-5 | TRBV10-3 | CAISAGEGETQYF | TGTGCCATCAGTGCTGGGGAGGGGGAGACCCAGTACTTC
many | NA | TRBJ1-2 | TRBV7-9 | CASSLALGDGYTF | TGTGCCAGCAGCTTAGCGTTAGGCGATGGCTACACCTTC
NA | NA | TRBJ1-3 | TRBV6-6 | CASSPSGATGNTIYF | TGTGCCAGCAGTCCTTCAGGGGCAACAGGAAACACCATATATTTT
NA | TRBD2 | TRBJ2-7 | TRBV6-6 | CASRGGSGYEQYF | TGTGCCAGCAGAGGCGGGAGCGGCTACGAGCAGTACTTC
NA | TRBD2 | TRBJ2-5 | TRBV2 | CASRTRRGAQETQYF | TGTGCCAGCAGGACACGGCGGGGGGCCCAAGAGACCCAGTACTTC
NA | NA | TRBJ1-1 | TRBV10-1 | CASRARADDTEAFF | TGCGCCAGCAGGGCCAGGGCTGACGACACTGAAGCTTTCTTT
NA | TRBD1 | TRBJ1-2 | TRBV7-2 | CASSLEADRSLYGYTF | TGTGCCAGCAGCTTAGAGGCGGACAGGAGCCTCTATGGCTACACCTTC
many | NA | TRBJ1-2 | TRBV19 | CASRFNGGYTF | TGTGCCAGTAGGTTCAACGGGGGCTACACCTTC
NA | TRBD1 | TRBJ1-3 | TRBV5-6 | CASSLRDRAGNTIYF | TGTGCCAGCAGCTTGCGGGACAGGGCTGGAAACACCATATATTTT
many | NA | TRBJ1-5 | TRBV6-5 | CASSPGPARPQHF | TGTGCCAGCAGCCCCGGACCAGCACGACCCCAGCATTTT
NA | TRBD2 | TRBJ2-3 | TRBV25-1 | CASTRGPLAGGMGTDTQYF | TGTGCCAGCACCCGAGGTCCCCTAGCGGGAGGGATGGGTACAGATACGCAGTATTTT
NA | NA | TRBJ1-2 | TRBV7-2 | CASSSGDSNYGYTF | TGTGCCAGCAGCTCAGGAGACAGTAACTATGGCTACACCTTC
NA | NA | TRBJ1-2 | TRBV6-5 | CASSYGGFNYGYTF | TGTGCCAGCAGTTACGGGGGATTTAACTATGGCTACACCTTC
many | NA | TRBJ1-2 | TRBV20-1 | CSARDYRRYGYTF | TGCAGTGCTAGAGACTACAGGAGGTATGGCTACACCTTC
NA | NA | TRBJ2-7 | TRBV20-1 | CSARETGLESYDQYF | TGCAGTGCTAGAGAGACGGGACTGGAATCCTACGACCAGTACTTC
NA | NA | TRBJ1-2 | TRBV6-5 | CASSDGTLNGYTF | TGTGCCAGCAGTGACGGGACTCTTAATGGCTACACCTTC
many | NA | TRBJ1-4 | TRBV7-2 | CASSLQILNEKLFF | TGTGCCAGCAGCTTACAGATCCTAAATGAAAAACTGTTTTTT
NA | TRBD1 | TRBJ1-5 | TRBV6-5 | CASKGAGDNQPQHF | TGTGCCAGCAAGGGGGCAGGGGACAATCAGCCCCAGCATTTT
NA | NA | TRBJ1-3 | TRBV7-9 | CASLGRDRNTIYF | TGTGCCAGCTTGGGCAGGGACCGAAACACCATATATTTT
NA | NA | TRBJ2-2 | TRBV7-2 | CASSVRTSTGELFF | TGTGCCAGCAGCGTAAGAACCAGCACCGGGGAGCTGTTTTTT
NA | NA | TRBJ2-5 | TRBV5-1 | CASSLAGEAQETQYF | TGTGCCAGCAGCTTGGCCGGAGAGGCGCAAGAGACCCAGTACTTC
many | NA | TRBJ1-2 | TRBV4-3 | CASSQEGGYTF | TGCGCCAGCAGCCAAGAAGGGGGCTACACCTTC
many | NA | TRBJ2-7 | TRBV11-1 | CASSWAVGQTYEQYF | TGTGCCAGCAGCTGGGCGGTCGGACAGACTTACGAGCAGTACTTC
NA | TRBD1 | TRBJ2-7 | TRBV5-1 | CASSQNGQGGSYEQYF | TGCGCCAGCAGCCAGAACGGACAGGGGGGATCCTACGAGCAGTACTTC
NA | NA | TRBJ2-3 | TRBV2 | CADRSGASTDTQYF | TGTGCCGACCGGTCGGGGGCCAGCACAGATACGCAGTATTTT
NA | NA | TRBJ1-1 | TRBV19 | CASSILGQNTEAFF | TGTGCCAGTAGTATTTTAGGACAGAACACTGAAGCTTTCTTT
many | NA | TRBJ1-2 | TRBV7-9 | CASSQGHGPNYGYTF | TGTGCCAGCAGCCAGGGACATGGACCTAACTATGGCTACACCTTC
NA | TRBD1 | TRBJ2-7 | TRBV11-2 | CASSFPGTGGHEQYF | TGTGCCAGCAGCTTTCCAGGGACAGGGGGCCACGAGCAGTACTTC
many | NA | TRBJ2-6 | TRBV19 | CAGSSGANVLTF | TGTGCCGGGTCTTCTGGGGCCAACGTCCTGACTTTC
many | NA | TRBJ1-3 | TRBV7-9 | CASSAVRRGNTIYF | TGTGCCAGCTCTGCGGTGCGGCGAGGAAACACCATATATTTT
few | NA | TRBJ2-7 | TRBV19 | CASSIYPTSIYEQYF | TGTGCCAGTAGTATCTATCCGACTAGTATCTACGAGCAGTACTTC
NA | TRBD1 | TRBJ2-5 | TRBV29-1 | CSGRQGGQETQYF | TGCAGCGGCAGACAGGGGGGACAAGAGACCCAGTACTTC
many | NA | TRBJ2-2 | TRBV25-1 | CASSGLANTGELFF | TGTGCCAGCAGTGGGCTAGCGAACACCGGGGAGCTGTTTTTT
many | NA | TRBJ1-1 | TRBV10-3 | CAISPGAYTEAFF | TGTGCCATCAGTCCGGGCGCCTACACTGAAGCTTTCTTT
many | TRBD2 | TRBJ2-5 | TRBV29-1 | CSALGVAGGETQYF | TGCAGCGCCCTGGGGGTAGCGGGAGGGGAGACCCAGTACTTC
NA | NA | TRBJ2-1 | TRBV2 | CASSEAGLSYNEQFF | TGTGCCAGCAGTGAAGCCGGACTCTCCTACAATGAGCAGTTCTTC